What follows are 8 T cell receptor beta chains derived from one specimen sequenced in a study of blood T cell repertoires in COVID-19. TCRdb's table, derived via immunoSEQ multiplex PCR, lists solely in-frame clones and lacks some. The table lists about 380,000 clones, nearly 90% of them singletons. Sequenced input: peripheral blood. The receptors come from a man in his late teens or twenties with active or convalescent COVID-19.

The chain joins TRBV6-2 or TRBV6-3 to TRBJ1-5, with TRBD1 matching over 10 bases. This CDR3 has 18 amino acids. Germline CDR1 is MNHEY and CDR2 is SVGEGT. V lost 4 bases, J lost 6 bases, and 15 bases stayed unmatched. The CDR3 loop is CASSSDLDRGFVGQPQHF. In DNA, the CDR3 is TGTGCCAGCAGTTCTGACCTGGACAGGGGGTTTGTGGGTCAGCCCCAGCATTTT.

This chain uses TRBV5-1 with TRBJ2-7; 9 nucleotides align to TRBD1. Germline trimming cut 0 bases from V and 2 bases from J; bases unmatched to any gene: 6. Germline V lookup: CDR1 SGHRS, CDR2 YFSETQ. The CDR3 length is 16 residues. The CDR3 nucleotides are TGCGCCAGCAGCTTGGCGGGACAGGGAGGTCCCTACGAGCAGTACTTC. Translated: CASSLAGQGGPYEQYF. Full variable domain (missing parts from reference TRBV5-1 and TRBJ2-7): KAGVTQTPRYLIKTRGQQVTLSCSPISGHRSVSWYQQTPGQGLQFLFEYFSETQRNKGNFPGRFSGRQFSNSRSEMNVSTLELGDSALYLCASSLAGQGGPYEQYFGPGTRLTVT.

The chain carries TRBV4-2 and TRBJ1-6, with D perhaps matching TRBD1 (5 bases). The germline V gene has CDR1 LGHNA and CDR2 YNFKEQ. V gave up 0 bases and J gave up 10 bases, with 13 bases separating them. The CDR3 loop spans 15 amino acids. In DNA, the CDR3 is TGTGCCAGCAGCCAAGAGGGGAGGGGAGGATCACCCCTCCACTTT. It yields the protein CASSQEGRGGSPLHF.

The rearrangement joins TRBV5-1 to TRBJ1-3, with 8 bases aligning to TRBD1. V lost 4 bases, J lost 2 bases, and 2 bases stayed unmatched. CDR1 and CDR2 (germline): SGHRS, YFSETQ. CDR3 length: 14 amino acids. CDR3 in DNA: TGCGCCAGCAGCCTGGACAGGGCTGGAAACACCATATATTTT. Translated: CASSLDRAGNTIYF. The full variable domain, rest sourced from reference TRBV5-1 and TRBJ1-3, is KAGVTQTPRYLIKTRGQQVTLSCSPISGHRSVSWYQQTPGQGLQFLFEYFSETQRNKGNFPGRFSGRQFSNSRSEMNVSTLELGDSALYLCASSLDRAGNTIYFGEGSWLTVV.

This chain uses TRBV4-1 with TRBJ2-7; 10 bases align to TRBD1. The junction had 5 bases not matched to a gene; V was cut back by 11 bases and J by 1 base. The germline CDR1 and CDR2 sequences are MGHRA and YSYEKL. The CDR3 length is 13 residues. The CDR3 bases are TGCGCCGGGGACAGGGGAAGTTCCTACGAGCAGTACTTC. It codes for CAGDRGSSYEQYF.

The chain links TRBV19 to TRBJ2-7, with 10 bases that match TRBD2. The V segment lost 6 bases and the J segment 0 bases; nucleotides outside the gene matches: 5. The CDR3 covers 15 residues. In germline, CDR1 is LNHDA, CDR2 SQIVND (reference sequence). The DNA of the CDR3 is TGTGCCAGTAGCTCGTGGACTAGCGGCTCCTACGAGCAGTACTTC. Encoded protein: CASSSWTSGSYEQYF.

This clone was detected once. The chain employs TRBV6-2 or TRBV6-3 and TRBJ2-5; D is unresolved. The CDR3 loop spans 12 amino acids. Looked up from germline, CDR1 is MNHEY and CDR2 is SVGEGT. Trimming left V 0 bases short and J 6 bases short, with 5 bases between. The CDR3 sequence is CASSYSLQTQYF. CDR3 nucleotide sequence: TGTGCCAGCAGTTACTCCCTCCAGACCCAGTACTTC.

The chain is built from TRBV5-1 and TRBJ1-2; weak D call: TRBD1 (6 bases). V was trimmed by 3 bases and J by 4 bases, leaving 10 bases between them. The CDR3 is made up of 13 amino acids. Germline V gene lookup returns CDR1 SGHRS and CDR2 YFSETQ. In DNA form, the CDR3 reads TGCGCCAGCAGCTCTACAGGGATCTATGGCTACACCTTC. Translated: CASSSTGIYGYTF.